Presented here are 16 T cell receptor beta chains from one specimen sequenced in a study of blood T cell repertoires in COVID-19. This table comes from immunoSEQ multiplex PCR, and its TCRdb copy is limited to in-frame clones, with some not included. Among 52,000 or so clones, 70% to 90% were seen once, and the ten largest hold roughly a quarter. The sequencing sample was made of peripheral blood. These receptors were obtained from a human donor in a cohort sampled during active COVID-19.

The chain combines TRBV29-1 with TRBJ2-7; 7 bases match TRBD1. Germline CDR1 and CDR2: SQVTM and ANQGSEA. CDR3 length: 12 residues. The junction had 4 bases not matched to a gene; V was cut back by 2 bases and J by 6 bases. The CDR3 loop is CSVESGGPEQYF. The CDR3 coding sequence is TGCAGCGTTGAATCAGGGGGACCCGAGCAGTACTTC.

The genes are TRBV12-3 or TRBV12-4 and TRBJ2-7; TRBD2 matches at 11 bases. The CDR3 contains 13 residues. Trimming cost V 5 bases and J 9 bases; bases outside gene matches: 6. The DNA for the CDR3 is TGTGCCAGCAGTCTTAGCGGGAGGGCCGCGCAGTACGTC. This encodes CASSLSGRAAQYV.

V gene TRBV18 combines with J gene TRBJ2-3, with TRBD2 as a possible D gene (6 bases). The CDR3 is 16 residues long. Trimming stripped 3 bases from V and 3 bases from J, with 16 bases between. CDR1 KGHSH and CDR2 LQKENI come from the germline V gene. CDR3 region: CASSPVGTSRTDTQYF. As DNA, the CDR3 is TGTGCCAGCTCACCGGTCGGAACTAGCAGGACAGATACGCAGTATTTT.

This chain joins TRBV5-6 and TRBJ2-3; TRBD1 matches 8 bases. Germline V CDR1 and CDR2: SGHDT, YYEEEE. The CDR3 sequence is 16 residues long. J lost 4 bases, V lost 4 bases, and 11 bases had no gene match. This CDR3 reads CASSLYQGAEADTQYF. For the CDR3, the DNA is TGTGCCAGCAGCCTCTATCAGGGGGCGGAGGCAGATACGCAGTATTTT.

This chain joins TRBV3-1 (or the pseudogene TRBV3-2) and TRBJ2-1; D might be TRBD2 (5 bases). V dropped 4 bases and J dropped 3 bases, with 16 bases sitting between them. The V gene's germline CDR1 is LGHDT and CDR2 YNNKEL (reference sequence). The CDR3 consists of 16 residues. In DNA, the CDR3 is TGTGCCAGCAGCCCGATCGGCGCGAGGGACTACAATGAGCAGTTCTTC. Encoded protein: CASSPIGARDYNEQFF.

The chain is built from TRBV5-1 and TRBJ2-5, with D hard to call. Germline loops: CDR1 SGHRS, CDR2 YFSETQ. The CDR3 is 13 amino acids. The ends were cut back, 6 bases at V and 5 bases at J, with 14 bases in the middle. The CDR3 DNA reads as TGCGCCAGCACCACTTACCTCGGGGAGACCCAGTACTTC. This encodes CASTTYLGETQYF.

The J gene is TRBJ2-7, the V gene TRBV27; 7 nucleotides match TRBD1. The CDR3 runs to 15 residues. V lost 9 bases, J lost 5 bases, and 16 bases stayed unmatched. From germline, CDR1 is MNHEY and CDR2 SMNVEV (reference sequence). The chain's CDR3 is CARTFPRDSENEQYF. The CDR3 nucleotides read TGTGCCAGGACCTTCCCCCGGGACAGTGAGAACGAGCAGTACTTC.

The chain links TRBV11-2 to TRBJ1-1, with D unclear. Looked up from germline, CDR1 is SGHAT and CDR2 is FQNNGV. V was trimmed by 5 bases and J by 1 base, leaving 8 bases between them. The CDR3 is 13 amino acids. The CDR3 nucleotides are TGTGCCAGCAGCCCCCGACAGAACACTGAAGCTTTCTTT. The encoded protein is CASSPRQNTEAFF.

The chain joins TRBV4-2 to TRBJ2-6; D ambiguous. Trimming left V 3 bases short and J 2 bases short, with 14 bases between. The CDR3 sequence is 17 residues long. CDR1 is LGHNA and CDR2 is YNFKEQ in the germline V gene. In DNA, the CDR3 is TGTGCCAGCAGCCACGCCCTAAGAGATCCTGGGGCCAACGTCCTGACTTTC. It encodes CASSHALRDPGANVLTF.

The J gene is TRBJ2-5, the V gene TRBV19, with 10 bases that match TRBD1. The CDR3 is made up of 14 amino acids. Germline V gives CDR1 LNHDA, CDR2 SQIVND (reference sequence). The ends lost 5 bases at V and 6 bases at J; junction bases unmatched: 6. This chain's CDR3 is CASSPRQGAQTQYF. The CDR3 DNA is TGTGCCAGTAGTCCCCGACAGGGGGCCCAGACCCAGTACTTC.

The CDR3: CASSPGGQGLPLHF. For the CDR3, the DNA is TGCGCCAGCAGTCCCGGGGGACAGGGGCTCCCCCTCCACTTT. V gene TRBV5-1 combines with J gene TRBJ1-6; 10 nucleotides agree with TRBD1. Germline CDR1 is SGHRS and CDR2 is YFSETQ. CDR3 length equals 14 residues. The ends lost 5 bases at V and 13 bases at J; junction bases unmatched: 9. Full variable domain (missing parts from reference TRBV5-1 and TRBJ1-6): KAGVTQTPRYLIKTRGQQVTLSCSPISGHRSVSWYQQTPGQGLQFLFEYFSETQRNKGNFPGRFSGRQFSNSRSEMNVSTLELGDSALYLCASSPGGQGLPLHFGNGTRLTVT.

The chain recombines TRBV6-9 with TRBJ1-3, with D uncertain. Germline values: CDR1 MNHGY, CDR2 SVAAGI. Trimming stripped 4 bases from V and 4 bases from J, with 14 bases between. This CDR3 is built from 15 residues. Written as DNA, the CDR3 is TGTGCCAGCAGTTCCGGCGGCCGGCTCGGAAACACCATATATTTT. Its translation: CASSSGGRLGNTIYF.

The CDR3: CASSVEDTGTGFLTNEKLFF. In nucleotides, the CDR3 is TGTGCCAGCAGCGTAGAAGATACCGGGACAGGGTTTCTGACTAATGAAAAACTGTTTTTT. The J gene is TRBJ1-4, the V gene TRBV9, with TRBD1 matching over 9 bases. The junction had 14 bases not matched to a gene; V was cut back by 0 bases and J by 2 bases. Looked up from germline, CDR1 is SGDLS and CDR2 is YYNGEE. This CDR3 is built from 20 residues. Drawing the rest from reference TRBV9 and TRBJ1-4, the complete variable domain is DSGVTQTPKHLITATGQRVTLRCSPRSGDLSVYWYQQSLDQGLQFLIQYYNGEERAKGNILERFSAQQFPDLHSELNLSSLELGDSALYFCASSVEDTGTGFLTNEKLFFGSGTQLSVL.

This clone was counted once. As DNA, the CDR3 is TGTGCCAGTAGTATTCGATCGGGTTCTAGCACAGATACGCAGTATTTT. The encoded protein is CASSIRSGSSTDTQYF. The rearrangement uses TRBV19 and TRBJ2-3; D is undetermined. The CDR3 sequence is 16 residues long. The germline V gene has CDR1 LNHDA and CDR2 SQIVND (reference sequence). V lost 3 bases, J lost 0 bases, and 13 bases lay in between. Drawing the rest from reference TRBV19 and TRBJ2-3, the complete variable domain is DGGITQSPKYLFRKEGQNVTLSCEQNLNHDAMYWYRQDPGQGLRLIYYSQIVNDFQKGDIAEGYSVSREKKESFPLTVTSAQKNPTAFYLCASSIRSGSSTDTQYFGPGTRLTVL.

This rearrangement joins TRBV19 to TRBJ1-3; no firm D call. Germline V CDR1 and CDR2: LNHDA, SQIVND (reference sequence). V was clipped by 0 bases and J by 4 bases, with 13 bases between them. This CDR3 spans 16 amino acids. The CDR3 region has the DNA TGTGCCAGTAGTATAGATCCTCCCGGAGCCGGAAACACCATATATTTT. Encoded protein: CASSIDPPGAGNTIYF.

This CDR3 reads CASSPQGRAESPLHF. The CDR3 DNA reads TGTGCCAGCAGCCCCCAGGGGAGGGCGGAATCACCCCTCCACTTT. This chain uses TRBV11-3 with TRBJ1-6; a possible D gene is TRBD1 (6 bases). The V end lost 5 bases, the J end lost 10 bases, and 18 bases lay between the germline ends. Germline CDR1 and CDR2: SGHNT and YENEEA. The CDR3 is made up of 15 amino acids.